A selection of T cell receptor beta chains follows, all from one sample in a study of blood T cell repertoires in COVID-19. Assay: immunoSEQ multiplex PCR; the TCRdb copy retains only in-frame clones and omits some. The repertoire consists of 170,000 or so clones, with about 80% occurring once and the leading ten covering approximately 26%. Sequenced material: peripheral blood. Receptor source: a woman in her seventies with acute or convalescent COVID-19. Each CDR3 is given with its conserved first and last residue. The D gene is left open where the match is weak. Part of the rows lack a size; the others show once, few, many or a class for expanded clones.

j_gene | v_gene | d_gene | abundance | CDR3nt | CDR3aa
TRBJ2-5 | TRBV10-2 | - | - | TGCGCCAGCAGACTCGCGCAAGAGACCCAGTACTTC | CASRLAQETQYF
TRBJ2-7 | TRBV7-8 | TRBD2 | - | TGTGCCAGCACTGGGGGGGGGAGTGAGCAGTACTTC | CASTGGGSEQYF
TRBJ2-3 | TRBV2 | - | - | TGTGCCAGCAGTGAGGGGACTGATACGCAGTATTTT | CASSEGTDTQYF
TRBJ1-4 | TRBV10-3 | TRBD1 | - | TGTGCCATCAGCCCAATACAGGGGAGTAATGAAAAACTGTTTTTT | CAISPIQGSNEKLFF
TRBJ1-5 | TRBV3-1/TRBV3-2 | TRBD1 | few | TGTGCCAGCAGCCAGACAGGGGTAGGGAATCAGCCCCAGCATTTT | CASSQTGVGNQPQHF
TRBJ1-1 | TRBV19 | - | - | TGTGCCAGTAGTTCCTCAAAGGGAGTTACTGAAGCTTTCTTT | CASSSSKGVTEAFF
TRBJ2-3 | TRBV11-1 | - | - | TGTGCCAGCAGCCAAACTCTACGGGGGTCAGATACGCAGTATTTT | CASSQTLRGSDTQYF
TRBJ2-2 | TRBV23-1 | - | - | TGCGCCAGCAGTCGGTATCCCTTACGTCCAGAGAACACCGGGGAGCTGTTTTTT | CASSRYPLRPENTGELFF
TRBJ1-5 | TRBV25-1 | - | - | TGTGCCAGCAGTTCCCCCGGGGAGGGCGGTCAGCCCCAGCATTTT | CASSSPGEGGQPQHF
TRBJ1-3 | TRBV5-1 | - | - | TGCGCCAGCAGCTTGGGCCAGAGGGCTGGAAACACCATATATTTT | CASSLGQRAGNTIYF
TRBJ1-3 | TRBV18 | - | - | TGTGCCAGCTCACCGGGGGCCTACTCTGGAAACACCATATATTTT | CASSPGAYSGNTIYF
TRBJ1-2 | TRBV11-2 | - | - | TGTGCCAGCAGCTTAGAAGGGGTTGGCTACACCTTC | CASSLEGVGYTF
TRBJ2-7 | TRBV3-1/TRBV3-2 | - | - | TGTGCCAGCAGCCCGCGTGAGACTTGGGACTTCTACGAGCAGTACTTC | CASSPRETWDFYEQYF
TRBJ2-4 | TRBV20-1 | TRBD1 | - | TGCAGTGCTAGTTCCGGGACAGGGTATTCCTGGGCCAAAAACATTCAGTACTTC | CSASSGTGYSWAKNIQYF
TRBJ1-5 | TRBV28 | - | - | TGTGCCAGCATATCAGCAGGGCGCAGTCAGCCCCAGCATTTT | CASISAGRSQPQHF
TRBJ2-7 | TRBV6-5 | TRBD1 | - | TGTGCCAGCGACCGGGACAGGGGCTACGAGCAGTACTTC | CASDRDRGYEQYF
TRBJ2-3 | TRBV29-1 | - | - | TGCAGCGTCGCTGACCAGGGGCCTACGCAGTATTTT | CSVADQGPTQYF
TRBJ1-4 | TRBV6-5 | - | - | TGTGCCAGCAGTTATCAGGGTTCTAATGAAAAACTGTTTTTT | CASSYQGSNEKLFF
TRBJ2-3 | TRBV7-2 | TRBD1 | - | TGTGCCAGCAGACGGCAGGGGGCCACAGATACGCAGTATTTT | CASRRQGATDTQYF
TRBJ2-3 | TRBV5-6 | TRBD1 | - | TGTGCCAGCAGCCTTACTAGGACAGGGGGGTTAGATACGCAGTATTTT | CASSLTRTGGLDTQYF